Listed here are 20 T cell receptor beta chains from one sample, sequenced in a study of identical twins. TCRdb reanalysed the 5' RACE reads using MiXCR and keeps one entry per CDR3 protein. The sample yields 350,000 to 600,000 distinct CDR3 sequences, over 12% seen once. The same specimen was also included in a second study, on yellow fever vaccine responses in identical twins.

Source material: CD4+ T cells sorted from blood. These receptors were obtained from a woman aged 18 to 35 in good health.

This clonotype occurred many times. The DNA for the CDR3 is TGCGCCAGCAGCCGGGACAGAGTCACACCAGATACGCAGTATTTT. This sequence encodes CASSRDRVTPDTQYF. The rearrangement uses TRBV5-1 and TRBJ2-3; 7 nucleotides line up with TRBD1. Trimming took 4 bases from V and 4 from J; bases not matched to a gene: 9. Per the germline V gene, CDR1 is SGHRS and CDR2 is YFSETQ. This CDR3 contains 15 residues.

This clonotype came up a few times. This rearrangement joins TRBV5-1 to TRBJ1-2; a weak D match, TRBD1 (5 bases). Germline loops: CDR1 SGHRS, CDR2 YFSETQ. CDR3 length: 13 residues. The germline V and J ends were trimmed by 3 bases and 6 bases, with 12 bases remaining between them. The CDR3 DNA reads TGCGCCAGCAGCTCGCCTGGGGGGGATGGCTACACCTTC. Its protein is CASSSPGGDGYTF. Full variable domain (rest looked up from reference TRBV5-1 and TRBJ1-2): KAGVTQTPRYLIKTRGQQVTLSCSPISGHRSVSWYQQTPGQGLQFLFEYFSETQRNKGNFPGRFSGRQFSNSRSEMNVSTLELGDSALYLCASSSPGGDGYTFGSGTRLTVV.

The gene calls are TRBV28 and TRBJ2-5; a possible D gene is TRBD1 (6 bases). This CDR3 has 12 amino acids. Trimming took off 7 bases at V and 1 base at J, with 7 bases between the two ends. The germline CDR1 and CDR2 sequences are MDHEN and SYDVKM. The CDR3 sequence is CASKQGQETQYF. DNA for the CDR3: TGTGCCAGCAAACAGGGCCAAGAGACCCAGTACTTC.

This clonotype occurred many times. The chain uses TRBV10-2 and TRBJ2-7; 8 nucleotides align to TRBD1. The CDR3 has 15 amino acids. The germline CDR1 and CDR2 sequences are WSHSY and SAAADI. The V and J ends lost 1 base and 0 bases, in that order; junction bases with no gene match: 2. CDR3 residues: CASSELGTGSYEQYF. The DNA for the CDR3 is TGCGCCAGCAGTGAGTTGGGGACAGGCTCCTACGAGCAGTACTTC.

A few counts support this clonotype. The CDR3 sequence is CSAPPLAGSQETQYF. As DNA, the CDR3 is TGCAGTGCCCCCCCACTAGCGGGATCCCAAGAGACCCAGTACTTC. This sequence joins TRBV20-1 and TRBJ2-5, with TRBD2 matching over 10 bases. Germline V CDR1 and CDR2: DFQATT, SNEGSKA (reference sequence). The CDR3 has 15 amino acids. After removal of 6 bases from V and 1 base from J, the junction contained 8 bases not matched to a gene.

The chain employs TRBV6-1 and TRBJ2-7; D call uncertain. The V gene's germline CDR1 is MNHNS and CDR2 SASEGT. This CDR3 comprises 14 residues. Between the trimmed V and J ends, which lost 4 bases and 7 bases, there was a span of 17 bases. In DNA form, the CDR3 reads TGTGCCAGCAGTGGCCTGGATCAGGTGGGGGAGCAGTACTTC. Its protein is CASSGLDQVGEQYF.

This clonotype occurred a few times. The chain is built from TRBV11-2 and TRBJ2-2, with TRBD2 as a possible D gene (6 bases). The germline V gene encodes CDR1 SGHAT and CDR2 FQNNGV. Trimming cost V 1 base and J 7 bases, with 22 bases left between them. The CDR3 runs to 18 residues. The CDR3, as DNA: TGTGCCAGCAGCTTAGTAACACCCAGCGGAGGGCCCGGCGGGGAGCTGTTTTTT. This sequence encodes CASSLVTPSGGPGGELFF.

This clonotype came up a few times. The CDR3 region is CASSLEGFTTDTQYF. CDR3 nucleotide sequence: TGCGCCAGCAGCTTGGAAGGGTTTACCACAGATACGCAGTATTTT. The V gene is TRBV5-1, the J gene TRBJ2-3; D gene unclear. This CDR3 spans 15 amino acids. The germline CDR1 and CDR2 sequences are SGHRS and YFSETQ. Between the trimmed V and J ends, which lost 0 bases and 2 bases, there was a span of 10 bases.

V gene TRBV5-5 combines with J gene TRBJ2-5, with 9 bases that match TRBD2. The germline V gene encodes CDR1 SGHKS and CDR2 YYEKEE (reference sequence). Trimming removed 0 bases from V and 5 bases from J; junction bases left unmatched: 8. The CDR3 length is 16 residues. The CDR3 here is CASSLARGGGEETQYF. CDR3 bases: TGTGCCAGCAGCTTGGCGCGGGGGGGCGGAGAGGAGACCCAGTACTTC.

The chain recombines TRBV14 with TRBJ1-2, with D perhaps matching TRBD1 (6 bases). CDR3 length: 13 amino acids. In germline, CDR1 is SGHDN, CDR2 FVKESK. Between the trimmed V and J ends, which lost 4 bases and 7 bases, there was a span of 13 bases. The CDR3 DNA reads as TGTGCCAGCAGCCCCAGCAGGGGATCTGGCTACACCTTC. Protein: CASSPSRGSGYTF. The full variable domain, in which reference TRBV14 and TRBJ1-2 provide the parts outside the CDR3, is EAGVTQFPSHSVIEKGQTVTLRCDPISGHDNLYWYRRVMGKEIKFLLHFVKESKQDESGMPNNRFLAERTGGTYSTLKVQPAELEDSGVYFCASSPSRGSGYTFGSGTRLTVV.

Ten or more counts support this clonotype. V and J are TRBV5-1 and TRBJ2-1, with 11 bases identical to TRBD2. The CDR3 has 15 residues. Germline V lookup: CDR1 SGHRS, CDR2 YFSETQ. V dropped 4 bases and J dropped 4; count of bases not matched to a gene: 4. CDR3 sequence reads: CASSRGLAVYNEQFF. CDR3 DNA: TGCGCCAGCAGCCGGGGACTAGCGGTATACAATGAGCAGTTCTTC.

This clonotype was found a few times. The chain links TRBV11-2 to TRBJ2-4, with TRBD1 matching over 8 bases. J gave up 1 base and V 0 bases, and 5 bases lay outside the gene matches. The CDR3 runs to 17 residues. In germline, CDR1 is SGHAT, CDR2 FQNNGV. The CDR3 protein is CASSLETGAGAKNIQYF. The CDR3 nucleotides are TGTGCCAGCAGCTTAGAGACAGGGGCCGGCGCCAAAAACATTCAGTACTTC.

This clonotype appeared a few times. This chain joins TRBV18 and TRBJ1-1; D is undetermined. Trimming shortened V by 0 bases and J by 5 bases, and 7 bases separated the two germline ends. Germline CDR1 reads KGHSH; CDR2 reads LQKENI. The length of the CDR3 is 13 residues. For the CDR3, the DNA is TGTGCCAGCTCACCACCAGGATGGACTGAAGCTTTCTTT. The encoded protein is CASSPPGWTEAFF.

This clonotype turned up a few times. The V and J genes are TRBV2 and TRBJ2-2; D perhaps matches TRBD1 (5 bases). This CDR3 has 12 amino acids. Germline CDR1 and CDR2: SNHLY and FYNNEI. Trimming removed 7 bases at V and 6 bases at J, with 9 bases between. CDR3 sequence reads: CASNRQSGELFF. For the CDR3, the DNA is TGTGCCAGCAACAGACAGTCCGGGGAGCTGTTTTTT.

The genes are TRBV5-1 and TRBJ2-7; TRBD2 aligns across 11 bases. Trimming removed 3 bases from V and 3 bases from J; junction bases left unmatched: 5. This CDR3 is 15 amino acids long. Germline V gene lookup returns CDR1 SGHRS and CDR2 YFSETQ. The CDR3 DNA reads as TGCGCCAGCAGCTCGGGACTAGCGGATAACTACGAGCAGTACTTC. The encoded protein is CASSSGLADNYEQYF.

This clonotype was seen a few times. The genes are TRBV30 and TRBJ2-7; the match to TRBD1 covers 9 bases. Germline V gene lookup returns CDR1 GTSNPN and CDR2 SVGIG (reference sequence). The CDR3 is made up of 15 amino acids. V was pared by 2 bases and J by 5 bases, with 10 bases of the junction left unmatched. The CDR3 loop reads CAWSPIGDREHEQYF. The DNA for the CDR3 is TGTGCCTGGAGTCCGATAGGGGACAGGGAACACGAGCAGTACTTC.

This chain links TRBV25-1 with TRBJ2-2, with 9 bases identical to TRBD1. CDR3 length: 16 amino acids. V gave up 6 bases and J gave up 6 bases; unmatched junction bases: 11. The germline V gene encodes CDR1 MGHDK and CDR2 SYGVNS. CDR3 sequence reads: CASRPPGTGSAGELFF. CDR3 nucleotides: TGTGCCAGCAGACCTCCCGGGACAGGGAGTGCCGGGGAGCTGTTTTTT.

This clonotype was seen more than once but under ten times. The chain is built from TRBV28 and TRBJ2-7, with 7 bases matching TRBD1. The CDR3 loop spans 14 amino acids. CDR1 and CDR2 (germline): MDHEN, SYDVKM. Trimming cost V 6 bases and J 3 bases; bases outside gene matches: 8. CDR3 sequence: CASSTGAPSYEQYF. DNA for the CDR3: TGTGCCAGCAGCACAGGGGCCCCGAGCTACGAGCAGTACTTC.

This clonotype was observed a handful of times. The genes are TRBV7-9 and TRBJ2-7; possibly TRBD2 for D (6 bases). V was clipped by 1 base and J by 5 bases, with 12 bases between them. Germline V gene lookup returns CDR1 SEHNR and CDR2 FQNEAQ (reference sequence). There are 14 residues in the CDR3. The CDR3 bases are TGTGCCAGCAGCTTAGAAGGAGGGCTCAACGAGCAGTACTTC. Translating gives CASSLEGGLNEQYF.

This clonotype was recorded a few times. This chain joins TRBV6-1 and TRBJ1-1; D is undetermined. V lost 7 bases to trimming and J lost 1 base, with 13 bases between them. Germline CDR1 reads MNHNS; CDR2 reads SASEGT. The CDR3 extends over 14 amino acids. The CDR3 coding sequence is TGTGCCAGCACCAAAGTCGGGAAGAACACTGAAGCTTTCTTT. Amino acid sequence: CASTKVGKNTEAFF.